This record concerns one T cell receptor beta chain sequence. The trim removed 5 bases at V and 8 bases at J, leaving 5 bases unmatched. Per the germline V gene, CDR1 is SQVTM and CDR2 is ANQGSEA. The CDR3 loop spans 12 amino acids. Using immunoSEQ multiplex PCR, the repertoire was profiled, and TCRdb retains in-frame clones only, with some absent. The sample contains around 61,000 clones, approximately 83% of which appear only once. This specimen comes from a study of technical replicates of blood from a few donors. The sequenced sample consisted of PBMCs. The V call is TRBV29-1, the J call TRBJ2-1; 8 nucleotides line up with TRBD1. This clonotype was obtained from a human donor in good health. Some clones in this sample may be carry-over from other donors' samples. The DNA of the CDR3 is TGCAGCGTTCAGGACAGGGCGGATGAGCAGTTCTTC. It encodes CSVQDRADEQFF.